The clone carrying this TCR beta chain was counted ten times or more. Its antigen is unidentified. Indicated time point: healthy volunteer bleed at 6 weeks. Researchers extracted total RNA from unfractionated whole blood. This specimen comes from a study of human T cells and chemical hapten exposure. Study-wide context: Small discrepancies in pooled library volume mainly accounted for the varying TCR yields per sample. General observations from the study: DPC sensitization produced no change in TCRs with frequency above 1 in 1000.

V shed 0 bases and J shed 0 bases, with 11 bases lying between them. The length of the CDR3 is 16 residues. Germline values: CDR1 LGHNA, CDR2 YSLEER. What the library attached to individual cDNA molecules were unique molecular identifiers. Original methodology: Sequenced samples showed a median of approximately 100,000 TCRs each, with counts running from 23,224 to 690,600. TCRdb ran MiXCR on the RACE reads and lists one entry per CDR3 protein. TCRdb's processing, not the authors' own work, is the source of the V and J calls. The sample includes 55,000 to 75,000 distinct CDR3 sequences, around 6.5% of them seen just once.

Sequencing was carried out using whole blood. This TCR came from a female donor in good health. Some clones in this sample may be carry-over from other donors' samples. The rearrangement links TRBV4-3 to TRBJ1-1; tentatively, D is TRBD1 (5 bases). CDR3 protein: CASSQDRDAVNTEAFF. The CDR3 DNA is TGCGCCAGCAGCCAAGACAGGGACGCGGTGAACACTGAAGCTTTCTTT.